These 23 T cell receptor beta chains were sequenced from one sample in a study of T cells in Graves' hyperthyroidism and ophthalmopathy. The CDR3 regions of TCR beta were amplified from RNA transcripts. First-round RT-PCR targeting the TCR CDR3 was performed with the HTBI primer set. A single record per CDR3 protein comes from TCRdb applying MiXCR to the multiplex PCR reads. The table shows 300,000 to 400,000 distinct CDR3 sequences, with 13% occurring only once. The sequencing sample was made of blood. Receptors were obtained from a woman aged 18-29 years with Graves' hyperthyroidism.

This clonotype showed up many times. This chain joins TRBV20-1 and TRBJ1-1; D not certain. Germline CDR1 is DFQATT and CDR2 is SNEGSKA (reference sequence). V was shortened by 3 bases and J by 0 bases, with 8 bases between the two germline ends. This CDR3 is 13 amino acids long. The CDR3 region has the DNA TGCAGTGCTAGGTACAGCTTGAACACTGAAGCTTTCTTT. Translating gives CSARYSLNTEAFF.

The J gene is TRBJ1-2, the V gene TRBV5-1; D perhaps matches TRBD1 (5 bases). The CDR3 totals 13 residues. V shed 4 bases and J shed 6 bases, with 13 bases lying between them. Germline V CDR1 and CDR2: SGHRS, YFSETQ. CDR3: CASSPRDGHGYTF. DNA for the CDR3: TGCGCCAGCAGCCCCCGGGACGGGCATGGCTACACCTTC.

This clonotype was seen at least ten times. The rearrangement links TRBV7-8 to TRBJ1-5; D call uncertain. V shed 5 bases and J shed 2 bases, with 16 bases lying between them. CDR1 is SGHVS, CDR2 FQNEAQ, per germline. The length of the CDR3 is 16 residues. CDR3 sequence (DNA): TGTGCCAGCAGCCCCCGTTCCTTTGGGGGCAATCAGCCCCAGCATTTT. This gives the protein CASSPRSFGGNQPQHF.

This clonotype showed up many times. The V and J genes are TRBV7-2 and TRBJ2-5, with TRBD2 matching over 15 bases. After removal of 5 bases from V and 2 bases from J, the junction contained 3 bases not matched to a gene. Germline assignment: CDR1 SGHTA and CDR2 FQGNSA. There are 16 residues in the CDR3. CDR3 loop: CASSPGLAGGQETQYF. CDR3 in DNA: TGTGCCAGCAGCCCAGGACTAGCGGGGGGGCAAGAGACCCAGTACTTC.

At least ten counts were recorded for this clonotype. This rearrangement joins TRBV28 to TRBJ2-7; a weak D match, TRBD1 (6 bases). Per germline, CDR1 MDHEN and CDR2 SYDVKM. Deletions cut 8 bases from V and 3 bases from J, with 17 bases between. The length of the CDR3 is 14 residues. CDR3 region: CASVTGSTNYEQYF. The CDR3 nucleotides read TGTGCCAGCGTCACAGGGTCCACCAACTACGAGCAGTACTTC.

This clonotype showed up many times. The gene calls are TRBV5-1 and TRBJ2-7, with 8 bases lining up with TRBD1. Germline CDR1 and CDR2: SGHRS and YFSETQ. V lost 4 bases and J lost 2; bases outside the gene matches: 8. There are 15 residues in the CDR3. CDR3 region: CASSPRTGLPYEQYF. The CDR3 DNA sequence: TGCGCCAGCAGCCCTCGGACAGGGCTCCCCTACGAGCAGTACTTC.

A note on this clonotype: A read error is possible here, since a much larger clone lies one base away. This sequence joins TRBV27 and TRBJ1-5; D not resolved. Looked up from germline, CDR1 is MNHEY and CDR2 is SMNVEV (reference sequence). V lost 6 bases and J lost 3, with 12 bases in between. CDR3 length: 14 amino acids. The DNA for the CDR3 is TGTGCCAGCAGCACCCTTACTAACAATCAGCCCCAGCATTTT. Protein sequence: CASSTLTNNQPQHF.

The chain combines TRBV6-1 with TRBJ1-1; D is ambiguous. Germline V gene sequence: CDR1 MNHNS, CDR2 SASEGT. V lost 6 bases and J lost 9, with 14 bases in between. The CDR3 runs 12 residues. The CDR3: CASSPPSLKAFF. The CDR3 region has the DNA TGTGCCAGCAGCCCCCCATCCCTGAAAGCTTTCTTT.

The CDR3 protein is CATRDRVAGELFF. The DNA of the CDR3 is TGTGCCACCCGGGACAGGGTGGCCGGGGAGCTGTTTTTT. The rearrangement links TRBV25-1 to TRBJ2-2, with 9 bases lining up with TRBD1. J lost 6 bases, V lost 10 bases, and 6 bases had no gene match. The CDR3 has 13 residues. Germline V lookup: CDR1 MGHDK, CDR2 SYGVNS.

Here the CDR3 reads CASSPPPRLNTYNEQFF. Written as DNA, the CDR3 is TGTGCCAGCAGTCCCCCCCCCCGCCTTAATACTTACAATGAGCAGTTCTTC. The genes are TRBV27 and TRBJ2-1; D not certain. The V end lost 5 bases, the J end lost 4 bases, and 21 bases lay between the germline ends. In germline, CDR1 is MNHEY, CDR2 SMNVEV (reference sequence). The CDR3 extends over 17 amino acids.

This clonotype was observed many times. This chain links TRBV6-1 with TRBJ2-7; 12 positions match TRBD2. Trimming took 10 bases from V and 6 from J; bases not matched to a gene: 7. The CDR3 length is 13 residues. CDR1 is MNHNS and CDR2 is SASEGT in the germline V gene. The CDR3 loop reads CATLAGGGGEQYF. DNA for the CDR3: TGTGCCACCCTAGCGGGAGGGGGCGGCGAGCAGTACTTC.

This chain connects TRBV6-1 to TRBJ2-1; tentative D call: TRBD2 (6 bases). V shed 6 bases and J shed 7 bases, with 10 bases lying between them. CDR1 and CDR2 (germline): MNHNS, SASEGT. The CDR3 loop spans 12 amino acids. The CDR3 nucleotides read TGTGCCAGCAGAGGGCTAGCGAATGAGCAGTTCTTC. As protein: CASRGLANEQFF.

The sample holds many counts of this clonotype. This chain joins TRBV3-1 and TRBJ2-3; weak D call: TRBD2 (6 bases). The germline V and J ends were trimmed by 2 bases and 1 base, with 13 bases remaining between them. From germline, CDR1 is LGHDT and CDR2 YNNKEL (reference sequence). The CDR3 contains 16 residues. CDR3 coding DNA: TGTGCCAGCAGCCAACGGGGGAGGAGGGGCACAGATACGCAGTATTTT. Protein: CASSQRGRRGTDTQYF.

This chain connects TRBV19 to TRBJ1-1, with D unclear. The CDR3 runs 11 residues. The germline gives CDR1 LNHDA, CDR2 SQIVND (reference sequence). V lost 9 bases and J lost 1, with 6 bases in between. CDR3: CASQWNTEAFF. The DNA of the CDR3 is TGTGCCAGCCAGTGGAACACTGAAGCTTTCTTT.

This clonotype has a count of ten or more. The V gene is TRBV5-6, the J gene TRBJ1-1; D not resolved. Trimming removed 4 bases at V and 1 base at J, with 14 bases between. The CDR3 length is 15 residues. Per the germline V gene, CDR1 is SGHDT and CDR2 is YYEEEE. The CDR3, as DNA: TGTGCCAGCAGCCCATTAAGGGCTGGGAACACTGAAGCTTTCTTT. Translation: CASSPLRAGNTEAFF.

This clonotype showed up just a few times. This chain connects TRBV27 to TRBJ1-6; D is ambiguous. The CDR3 is 14 residues long. Trimming took 4 bases from V and 6 from J, leaving 10 bases between them. The germline CDR1 and CDR2 sequences are MNHEY and SMNVEV (reference sequence). CDR3 nucleotides: TGTGCCAGCAGTTGGGCGCCAGCTAATTCACCCCTCCACTTT. Protein product: CASSWAPANSPLHF.

About this clonotype: A much bigger clone sits one base away, suggesting this may be a read error. The chain couples TRBV18 to TRBJ2-5, with D hard to call. The germline V gene encodes CDR1 KGHSH and CDR2 LQKENI. The V end was cut by 6 bases, the J end by 2 bases, with 22 bases between. The CDR3 runs 17 residues. CDR3 DNA sequence: TGTGCCAGCTCCCCTGCCGCAACACGAGGACGGCAAGAGACCCAGTACTTC. It specifies CASSPAATRGRQETQYF.

This clonotype was seen at least ten times. The chain uses TRBV27 and TRBJ1-1, with D hard to call. Germline CDR1 and CDR2: MNHEY and SMNVEV (reference sequence). Trimming removed 6 bases at V and 1 base at J, with 9 bases between. This CDR3 is built from 13 residues. Here the CDR3 reads CASSPDPNTEAFF. The DNA for the CDR3 is TGTGCCAGCAGCCCCGACCCGAACACTGAAGCTTTCTTT.

This clonotype has at least ten counts. The chain recombines TRBV2 with TRBJ2-1; D is unclear. Trimming removed 0 bases at V and 3 bases at J, with 24 bases between. Per the germline V gene, CDR1 is SNHLY and CDR2 is FYNNEI. The CDR3 is made up of 20 amino acids. The CDR3 region has the DNA TGTGCCAGCAGTGAAGCGCTCCGTCGTTCGGGTGAATCGAACTACAATGAGCAGTTCTTC. It encodes CASSEALRRSGESNYNEQFF.

This clonotype was seen ten or more times. V and J are TRBV27 and TRBJ1-6, with a possible D match to TRBD1 (5 bases). Germline V gene sequence: CDR1 MNHEY, CDR2 SMNVEV (reference sequence). Trimming pared 4 bases from V and 0 bases from J, leaving 7 bases between. The CDR3 has 15 residues. CDR3 amino acids: CASSYGGSYNSPLHF. The CDR3 region has the DNA TGTGCCAGCAGTTATGGGGGCTCCTATAATTCACCCCTCCACTTT.

The chain has TRBV10-3 and TRBJ2-3; 14 bases align to TRBD2. Germline CDR1 is ENHRY and CDR2 is SYGVKD. The CDR3 length is 19 residues. J gave up 2 bases and V 8 bases, and 15 bases lay outside the gene matches. CDR3 amino acids: CAIWGGTSGGQGSTDTQYF. The CDR3 DNA reads as TGTGCCATCTGGGGCGGGACTAGCGGGGGCCAGGGGTCCACAGATACGCAGTATTTT.

In this sample, this clonotype turned up many times. The CDR3 loop reads CASSLLLAGVNAETQYF. CDR3 coding DNA: TGTGCCAGCAGCTTGCTACTAGCGGGAGTTAACGCAGAGACCCAGTACTTC. This chain uses TRBV6-2 or TRBV6-3 with TRBJ2-5, with 11 bases aligning to TRBD2. Germline loops: CDR1 MNHEY, CDR2 SVGEGT. Trimming removed 6 bases from V and 4 bases from J; junction bases left unmatched: 13. The CDR3 runs 17 residues.

This clonotype came up a few times. The V gene is TRBV15, the J gene TRBJ1-4; 11 bases align to TRBD1. The germline V gene has CDR1 LNHNV and CDR2 YYDKDF (reference sequence). The CDR3 spans 15 residues. With V trimmed by 0 bases and J by 11 bases, 5 bases remained unmatched. CDR3 sequence reads: CATSRDRTGGRKLFF. CDR3 DNA sequence: TGTGCCACCAGCAGAGATAGGACAGGGGGCCGGAAACTGTTTTTT.